Listed below are T cell receptor beta chains from one sample, sequenced in a study of CD8+CD57+ T cells in acquired aplastic anemia. TCRdb independently ran MiXCR on the reads; one entry per CDR3 protein. Counted here are approximately 380,000 distinct CDR3 sequences, about 70% occurring once; the ten biggest clones make up around 4%. Input material: sorted CD4+, CD8+, or CD8+CD57+ T cells (not recorded which) from PBMCs. The origin of the receptors is a human donor in good health, serving as a control. Both conserved end residues are part of each CDR3. D genes are given only for firm matches. Size is stated for part of the rows, as once, few or many counts, or as a class when the clone is expanded.

j_call,clone_size,d_call,v_call,cdr3_nt,cdr3_aa
TRBJ1-1,.,.,TRBV7-3,TGCGCCAGCAGCTTCCAGGGGAACGCTGAAGCTTTCTTT,CASSFQGNAEAFF
TRBJ2-3,once,TRBD2,TRBV9,TGTGCCAGCAGTCCTAGGAGCGGGGCCAGGGATACGCAGTATTTT,CASSPRSGARDTQYF
TRBJ1-5,.,.,TRBV20-1,TGCAGCGTTATGTACACAGGCGGAGGACCCCAGCATTTT,CSVMYTGGGPQHF
TRBJ1-5,many,TRBD1,TRBV7-8,TGTGCCAGCAGCTCATGGACAGGGGAGTGGGACAATCAGCCCCAGCATTTT,CASSSWTGEWDNQPQHF
TRBJ1-1,.,.,TRBV7-9,TGTGCCAGCAGCCCAGGAACAGGGTTTCGCACTAATGAATTCTTT,CASSPGTGFRTNEFF
TRBJ2-7,once,.,TRBV20-1,TGCAGTGCTAGAGGAGGCTGGCCTGGGGAGCAGTACTTC,CSARGGWPGEQYF
TRBJ2-7,.,TRBD1,TRBV15,TGTGCCACCAGCAGAGTCGCCGGGACAGGCTATGGCCACACCTTC,CATSRVAGTGYGHTF
TRBJ2-1,.,.,TRBV10-2,TGCGCTAGCATTTTAGCGCTTGGGTCCAATGAACATTTCTTC,CASILALGSNEHFF
TRBJ1-4,.,.,TRBV2,TGTGCCACCAGAAGACAGGAAGATGAAACACTGTTTTTT,CATRRQEDETLFF
TRBJ1-2,.,.,TRBV6-5,TGTGCCAGCAGAGAAGCAGGTTCTAACTATGGCTACACCTTC,CASREAGSNYGYTF
TRBJ1-1,.,.,TRBV11-2,TGTGCCAGCAGCTATGGGGGATACACTGAAGCTTTCTTT,CASSYGGYTEAFF
TRBJ1-2,.,TRBD1,TRBV29-1,TGCAGCGTTGGACAGGGGAAAGGCTACACCTTC,CSVGQGKGYTF
TRBJ2-3,.,TRBD2,TRBV7-2,TGTGCCAGCAGTCCAGCGGGGGGCACCGATACGCAGTATTTT,CASSPAGGTDTQYF
TRBJ1-1,.,.,TRBV10-1,TGCGCCAGCAGTGAGTCTGGGATGACAGGAATGGACACTGAAGCTTCCTTT,CASSESGMTGMDTEASF
TRBJ1-2,.,.,TRBV6-6,TGTGCCAGCAACTTAGAAGGAAACTATGGCTACACCTTC,CASNLEGNYGYTF
TRBJ2-1,many,TRBD1,TRBV11-3,TGTGCCAGCAGCTTAGGCCACACAGGGGGCGCGAATGAGCAGTTCTTC,CASSLGHTGGANEQFF
TRBJ2-1,.,.,TRBV7-2,TGTGCCAGCAGTCCCGATGCGCTGGCAGGGGCGTACAATGAGCAGTTCTTC,CASSPDALAGAYNEQFF
TRBJ2-5,few,.,TRBV7-2,TGTGCCAGCAGCTCCGGCAGGGGTGTCGGTCAGGAGACCCAGTACTTC,CASSSGRGVGQETQYF
TRBJ2-1,many,.,TRBV3-1,TGTGCCAGCAGCCAAGAAGCGATAGGACTGTATCACAATGAGCAGTTCTTC,CASSQEAIGLYHNEQFF
TRBJ1-2,many,TRBD1,TRBV20-1,TGCAGTGCAGGGACAGGGGGCGATCTATACTATGGCTACACCTTC,CSAGTGGDLYYGYTF
TRBJ2-1,many,.,TRBV5-1,TGCGCCAGCAGCTTGGGACAGTACAATGAGCAGTTCTTC,CASSLGQYNEQFF
TRBJ2-7,.,.,TRBV10-3,TGTGCCACGAGGACGACAGGAGGGGACGAGCAGTACTTC,CATRTTGGDEQYF
TRBJ2-7,many,TRBD2,TRBV7-2,TGTGCCAGCAGCTTAGCCCGGACTAGCGGGGACACCTACGAGCAGTACTTC,CASSLARTSGDTYEQYF
TRBJ1-2,.,TRBD1,TRBV20-1,TGCAGCGTGGATAGTGACAGGGTCGGTTTCTACACCTTC,CSVDSDRVGFYTF
TRBJ2-3,many,TRBD1,TRBV9,TGTGCCAGCAGCCATACCGGGACAGGGCTTTTCCATACGCAGTATTTT,CASSHTGTGLFHTQYF
TRBJ2-2,.,TRBD1,TRBV7-8,TGTGCCAGCAGCCGGACAGGGGGCGGCACCGGGGAGCTGTTTTTT,CASSRTGGGTGELFF
TRBJ2-4,.,.,TRBV9,TGTGCCAGCAGCCTAGGAGGGCTGTTTCAGTACTTC,CASSLGGLFQYF
TRBJ2-3,.,TRBD1,TRBV6-2/TRBV6-3,TGTGCCAGCAGTCGGGACAGGGCAGCGGATACGCAGTATTTT,CASSRDRAADTQYF
TRBJ2-3,.,.,TRBV9,TGTGCCAGCAGTGGACGGGTAGGGTACGGCTACACAGATACGCAGTATTTT,CASSGRVGYGYTDTQYF
TRBJ2-6,few,.,TRBV2,TGTGCCAGCAGTTCCCGGGGCTCTGGGGCCAACGTCCTGACTTTC,CASSSRGSGANVLTF
TRBJ1-1,.,.,TRBV20-1,TGCAGTGCTAGAGAATATCCCCCCCACAGGGAGGTCACTGAAGCTTTCTTT,CSAREYPPHREVTEAFF
TRBJ2-5,.,.,TRBV20-1,TGCAGTGCTAGAGTCCTGAACTCTGGAAACTTC,CSARVLNSGNF
TRBJ1-6,.,.,TRBV9,TGTGCCAGCAGCGTAGTGGGGACTAGCGGGGGGGAGGACTTT,CASSVVGTSGGEDF
TRBJ2-5,.,.,TRBV7-9,TGTGCCAGCAGCTTCGCCAGAGGGTGGGGGCAAGATGGAGAGACCCAGTACTTC,CASSFARGWGQDGETQYF
TRBJ2-5,.,TRBD1,TRBV7-3,TGTGCCAGCAGCTTAGACCCAGGGGGCACCGCTGAGCAGACCCAGTACTTC,CASSLDPGGTAEQTQYF
TRBJ2-1,.,.,TRBV9,TGTGCCAGCAGCTTAAGGGGCATAGTCTACAATGAGCAGTTCTTC,CASSLRGIVYNEQFF
TRBJ2-7,.,TRBD1,TRBV11-1,TGTGCCAGCAGCTTAGGACAGGGGCCATACGAGCAGTACTTC,CASSLGQGPYEQYF
TRBJ2-5,many,.,TRBV5-5,TGTGCCAGCAGCTTGGCCGGTGGGGTGCGGGAGACCCAGTACTTC,CASSLAGGVRETQYF
TRBJ1-5,.,TRBD1,TRBV5-1,TGTGCCAGCAGTTGGGCCGGGACAGACGGTCAGCCCCCGCATTTT,CASSWAGTDGQPPHF
TRBJ2-3,.,TRBD1,TRBV7-8,TGTGCCAGCAGCTTAGCACAGGGGAACACAGATACGCAGTATTTT,CASSLAQGNTDTQYF
TRBJ2-1,many,.,TRBV7-6,TGTGCCAGCAGCTTTCGAGGGGGAAGCTCCTACAATGAGCAGTTCTTC,CASSFRGGSSYNEQFF
TRBJ1-2,many,.,TRBV5-6,TGTGCCAGCAGCACCACAGGGAACTATGGCTACACCTTC,CASSTTGNYGYTF
TRBJ2-3,.,.,TRBV2,TGTGCCAGCATCTTTAGTAGAACAGATACGCAGTATTTT,CASIFSRTDTQYF
TRBJ2-5,many,.,TRBV5-8,TGTGCCAGCAGCTTACCCCTTACCACGGGCCGGGAGACCCAGTACTTC,CASSLPLTTGRETQYF
TRBJ1-4,.,.,TRBV9,TGTGCCAGCAGCGTAGGGCGGGAGGCCTCCTACGAGCAACTGTTTTTT,CASSVGREASYEQLFF